This T cell receptor beta chain appears in the sequencing data of a study of control samples from healthy donors and cancer patients. The CDR3 sequence is 13 residues long. V was cut by 4 bases and J by 8 bases, with 14 bases left in between. The V gene's germline CDR1 is MNHEY and CDR2 SMNVEV (reference sequence). Libraries were prepared by immunoSEQ multiplex PCR; TCRdb keeps only in-frame clonotypes and omits some of them. The table has 65,000 to 90,000 clones, approximately 88% seen once. Sequencing was carried out using PBMCs. The clonotype originates from a woman between 45 and 60 years old with colorectal cancer. The rearrangement links TRBV27 to TRBJ1-2, with a weak D call TRBD1 (6 bases). The CDR3 region is CASSSRTVLGYTF. The CDR3 coding sequence is TGTGCCAGCAGTTCCCGGACAGTGTTGGGCTACACCTTC.